Below are 32 T cell receptor beta chains sequenced from a single sample in a study of CXCR3-negative and CXCR3-positive naive CD8 T cells. Carrying UMI labels, the TRB cDNA libraries were prepared through 5' RACE. TCRdb reprocessed the 5' RACE reads, with one entry per CDR3 protein and no DNA. Its table lists some 130,000 distinct CDR3 sequences. Sequenced sample: naive CXCR3- CD8+ T cells from blood. Subset specified: CD45RO-CCR7+CD27+CD95- naive CD8+ T cells lacking CXCR3 (TNR3-). These receptors all stem from a human donor in good health. Some clones in this sample may be carry-over from other donors' samples.

The chain combines TRBV28 with TRBJ1-4; TCRdb's D gene call, TRBD1, goes unchecked for lack of DNA. The V gene's germline CDR1 is MDHEN and CDR2 SYDVKM. The length of the CDR3 is 16 residues. This CDR3 reads CASSFHTGARSEKLFF.

The J gene is TRBJ1-1, the V gene TRBV29-1. CDR3 length: 14 residues. Germline values: CDR1 SQVTM, CDR2 ANQGSEA. The CDR3 spells CSDEQGIMNTEAFF.

The chain is built from TRBV5-1 and TRBJ2-7; the D call of TRBD1 rests on TCRdb alone, since no DNA is present to check it. The CDR3 has 16 amino acids. Germline assignment: CDR1 SGHRS and CDR2 YFSETQ. The CDR3: CASSLVRTGGSYEQYF.

The chain is built from TRBV5-4 and TRBJ2-3; TCRdb outputs TRBD2, but without DNA this stays unchecked. Germline assignment: CDR1 SGHNT and CDR2 YYREEE (reference sequence). The CDR3 totals 14 residues. The CDR3 spells CATTTRSSPDTQYF.

The V gene is TRBV7-6, the J gene TRBJ2-7. CDR1 is SGHVS, CDR2 FNYEAQ, per germline. There are 12 residues in the CDR3. The CDR3 sequence is CASSLGFSEQYF.

The chain recombines TRBV4-1 with TRBJ2-7. CDR1 is MGHRA and CDR2 is YSYEKL in the germline V gene. This CDR3 is 12 amino acids long. CDR3 loop: CASSHYPGEQYF.

V is TRBV29-1 and J is TRBJ2-7; TCRdb returns TRBD1, unconfirmable since there is no DNA. The CDR3 has 14 residues. The V gene's germline CDR1 is SQVTM and CDR2 ANQGSEA. CDR3 in amino acids: CSVEARAPPYEQYF.

V is TRBV6-2 or TRBV6-3 and J is TRBJ2-1; the TCRdb D gene call, TRBD2, has no DNA to confirm it. Germline-derived CDR1 and CDR2 are MNHEY and SVGEGT. There are 16 residues in the CDR3. CDR3: CASSYRRDSSSNEQFF.

This sequence joins TRBV11-3 and TRBJ2-7; TCRdb gives TRBD2 as the D gene, but with no DNA this cannot be confirmed. Germline lookup yields CDR1 SGHNT and CDR2 YENEEA. This CDR3 spans 15 amino acids. The CDR3 here is CASSLKGLAVHEQYF. The full variable domain, in which reference TRBV11-3 and TRBJ2-7 provide the parts outside the CDR3, is EAGVVQSPRYKIIEKKQPVAFWCNPISGHNTLYWYLQNLGQGPELLIRYENEEAVDDSQLPKDRFSAERLKGVDSTLKIQPAELGDSAVYLCASSLKGLAVHEQYFGPGTRLTVT.

The gene calls are TRBV7-9 and TRBJ2-7; checking the TCRdb D call of TRBD2 is not possible without DNA. Germline V gene lookup returns CDR1 SEHNR and CDR2 FQNEAQ (reference sequence). The CDR3 extends over 15 amino acids. CDR3 region: CASSLDSLAGYEQYF.

The chain joins TRBV19 to TRBJ2-1; TCRdb names TRBD1, which stays unverified in the absence of DNA. CDR3 size: 14 residues. In germline, CDR1 is LNHDA, CDR2 SQIVND (reference sequence). CDR3 sequence reads: CASSLGTAYNEQFF.

V usage is TRBV29-1 and J usage is TRBJ2-3; TCRdb's D call of TRBD2 is untestable without DNA. CDR1 is SQVTM, CDR2 ANQGSEA, per germline. This CDR3 has 20 residues. The CDR3 region is CSVEDLDNPGVAYSTDTQYF.

The chain is built from TRBV4-1 and TRBJ2-6. In germline, CDR1 is MGHRA, CDR2 YSYEKL. The CDR3 runs 13 residues. This chain's CDR3 is CASKEAGANVLTF.

The chain couples TRBV14 to TRBJ2-7. CDR3 length: 17 amino acids. Per the germline V gene, CDR1 is SGHDN and CDR2 is FVKESK. CDR3 in amino acids: CASSQELAHPNSYEQYF.

The rearrangement uses TRBV29-1 and TRBJ2-1; TCRdb names TRBD2, which stays unverified in the absence of DNA. Per germline, CDR1 SQVTM and CDR2 ANQGSEA. This CDR3 is built from 14 residues. CDR3 loop: CSVVTSGRYNEQFF.

The chain's CDR3 is CASSQSGLALTDTQYF. The chain carries TRBV3-1 and TRBJ2-3; TCRdb lists TRBD2, though no DNA is available to test this call. This CDR3 is built from 16 residues. Per the germline V gene, CDR1 is LGHDT and CDR2 is YNNKEL (reference sequence).

This sequence joins TRBV6-2 or TRBV6-3 and TRBJ2-7; TCRdb gives TRBD2 as the D gene, but with no DNA this cannot be confirmed. The CDR3 extends over 16 amino acids. The germline V gene encodes CDR1 MNHEY and CDR2 SVGEGT. The CDR3 sequence: CASSPRREGYSYEQYF.

The chain uses TRBV5-1 and TRBJ1-2. The CDR3 contains 17 residues. Germline lookup yields CDR1 SGHRS and CDR2 YFSETQ. This CDR3 is CASSLALEGPLSDGYTF.

The chain recombines TRBV7-9 with TRBJ2-7. Germline V gene data show CDR1 as SEHNR and CDR2 as FQNEAQ (reference sequence). The CDR3 consists of 13 residues. The CDR3 loop is CASDKAGTYEQYF.

The chain uses TRBV29-1 and TRBJ2-2. Germline CDR1 is SQVTM and CDR2 is ANQGSEA. CDR3 length: 13 residues. CDR3: CSVVGRTTGELFF.

The chain links TRBV3-1 to TRBJ2-1; the TCRdb D gene call, TRBD2, has no DNA to confirm it. The CDR3 contains 18 residues. Germline values: CDR1 LGHDT, CDR2 YNNKEL (reference sequence). CDR3: CASSQGTSGAISYNEQFF.

The rearrangement joins TRBV4-1 to TRBJ1-1. The germline CDR1 and CDR2 sequences are MGHRA and YSYEKL. The CDR3 loop spans 14 amino acids. CDR3 sequence reads: CASSQRTSNTEAFF.

This sequence joins TRBV6-5 and TRBJ2-5; the D gene TCRdb calls, TRBD1, cannot be checked with no DNA. Germline CDR1 MNHEY, CDR2 SVGAGI. The CDR3 has 14 residues. CDR3 sequence reads: CASSPTGLEETQYF.

The chain links TRBV9 to TRBJ2-7; TCRdb proposes TRBD1, but this gene call is untestable without DNA. The CDR3 covers 15 residues. Germline V gene sequence: CDR1 SGDLS, CDR2 YYNGEE. The CDR3 here is CASSPDPGTDYEQYF.

The rearrangement uses TRBV7-9 and TRBJ2-7; checking the TCRdb D call of TRBD1 is not possible without DNA. The CDR3 spans 16 residues. CDR1 SEHNR and CDR2 FQNEAQ come from the germline V gene (reference sequence). This CDR3 is CASSSKLPGQGYEQYF.

The rearrangement joins TRBV5-1 to TRBJ2-7; as DNA is missing, the TRBD2 call by TCRdb cannot be tested. Germline V gene sequence: CDR1 SGHRS, CDR2 YFSETQ. The CDR3 is made up of 15 amino acids. The CDR3: CASSLGLAGVYEQYF.

The chain couples TRBV10-3 to TRBJ1-5; TCRdb's D gene call, TRBD1, goes unchecked for lack of DNA. CDR3 length equals 16 residues. Germline assignment: CDR1 ENHRY and CDR2 SYGVKD. The CDR3 spells CATSSRDRGRDQPQHF.

J is TRBJ2-7 and V is TRBV10-1. CDR3 size: 13 residues. Germline V gene data show CDR1 as WNHNN and CDR2 as SYGVQD (reference sequence). This CDR3 is CASSESSSYEQYF.

The gene calls are TRBV7-6 and TRBJ2-2; TCRdb designates TRBD1, a call that cannot be tested without DNA. There are 17 residues in the CDR3. Germline V gene sequence: CDR1 SGHVS, CDR2 FNYEAQ. The CDR3: CASSPARGGPNTGELFF.

This rearrangement joins TRBV20-1 to TRBJ1-1. The CDR3 totals 16 residues. Germline assignment: CDR1 DFQATT and CDR2 SNEGSKA (reference sequence). CDR3 residues: CSARNLSESLNTEAFF.

This rearrangement joins TRBV6-5 to TRBJ2-1; TCRdb reports TRBD2, a call that lacks DNA to check it against. Germline CDR1 MNHEY, CDR2 SVGAGI. This CDR3 is 15 amino acids long. The CDR3 loop reads CASSYEGSSYNEQFF.

The J gene is TRBJ1-1, the V gene TRBV7-8. Germline loops: CDR1 SGHVS, CDR2 FQNEAQ. The CDR3 is 14 amino acids. The CDR3 loop reads CASSLGGGNTEAFF.